This T cell receptor (beta chain) came from a study of molecular identifiers for immune sequencing clone quantification. Using its own MiXCR run on the PCR reads, TCRdb lists one record per CDR3 protein. The sample includes under 350,000 distinct CDR3 sequences, 24% seen only once; the top ten take roughly 0.7%. Trimming left V 6 bases short and J 4 bases short, with 11 bases between. The length of the CDR3 is 13 residues. This clonotype was picked up many times. Sequencing was carried out using naive CD8+ T cells from blood, with Jurkat cell RNA spiked in. This sample's subset: FACS-sorted CD8+CD4-CCR7+CD45RA+ naive T cells. The clonotype originates from a human donor in good health. Some libraries in this study had Jurkat cell RNA spiked in. The V gene is TRBV12-3 or TRBV12-4, the J gene TRBJ2-3; TRBD2 might be the D (5 bases). CDR3: CASSPPGADTQYF. As DNA, the CDR3 is TGTGCCAGCAGCCCTCCCGGGGCAGATACGCAGTATTTT.